A single sample is the source of the 23 T cell receptor beta chains below, sequenced in a study of a mutant IDH1 vaccine in newly diagnosed glioma. The time point: week 47, end of study. Doses consisted of 300 ug of mutant IDH1 20-mer peptide each, paired with topical imiquimod. TCRdb's table, derived via immunoSEQ multiplex PCR, lists solely in-frame clones and lacks some. Among 84,000 or so clones listed, over 75% were seen once. The antigens of these receptors remain unknown. The sequencing used PBMCs, collected from a glioma patient whose treatment included an IDH1 peptide vaccine. The source is a middle-aged man with glioma.

The chain combines TRBV18 with TRBJ1-3; no clear D gene. Trimming cost V 4 bases and J 2 bases, with 6 bases left between them. The germline gives CDR1 KGHSH, CDR2 LQKENI. This CDR3 region has 13 residues. DNA for the CDR3: TGTGCCAGCTCACTTACCACTGGAAACACCATATATTTT. Its translation: CASSLTTGNTIYF.

This chain links TRBV18 with TRBJ2-7; a possible D gene is TRBD2 (6 bases). CDR3 size: 16 residues. Germline V gene lookup returns CDR1 KGHSH and CDR2 LQKENI. The V and J ends lost 1 base and 5 bases respectively, with 18 bases between them. CDR3 sequence: CASSPLPSGASDEQYF. CDR3 nucleotides: TGTGCCAGCTCACCACTCCCCTCGGGAGCATCCGACGAGCAGTACTTC.

The genes are TRBV6-5 and TRBJ2-3, with a weak D call TRBD2 (5 bases). The V gene lost 6 bases and the J gene lost 6 bases, with 16 bases spanning the gap. The CDR3 is 14 amino acids. CDR1 and CDR2 from the germline V gene are MNHEY and SVGAGI. CDR3 sequence reads: CASRTDGVVDTQYF. CDR3 nucleotides: TGTGCCAGCAGGACGGACGGGGTAGTGGATACGCAGTATTTT.

This rearrangement joins TRBV27 to TRBJ2-7; D ambiguous. This CDR3 has 14 amino acids. Deletions cut 6 bases from V and 2 bases from J, with 14 bases between. Germline V gene lookup returns CDR1 MNHEY and CDR2 SMNVEV (reference sequence). CDR3 coding DNA: TGTGCCAGCAGCCCCGGTCATGCCCCCTACGAGCAGTACTTC. Encoded protein: CASSPGHAPYEQYF.

The gene calls are TRBV4-3 and TRBJ1-5; TRBD1 aligns across 7 bases. The CDR3 runs 15 residues. J gave up 7 bases and V 0 bases, and 6 bases lay outside the gene matches. The germline V gene has CDR1 LGHNA and CDR2 YSLEER. The CDR3 DNA reads TGCGCCAGCAGCCAAGACCAGGGGGGTGGCCAGCCCCAGCATTTT. Its translation: CASSQDQGGGQPQHF.

This chain uses TRBV27 with TRBJ2-7; TRBD1 might be the D (7 bases). This CDR3 region has 16 residues. Between the trimmed V and J ends, which lost 2 bases and 4 bases, there was a span of 18 bases. CDR1 is MNHEY and CDR2 is SMNVEV in the germline V gene (reference sequence). Here the CDR3 DNA reads TGTGCCAGCAGTTTAAAGGGGGGACAGACCAGGTACGAGCAGTACTTC. Encoded protein: CASSLKGGQTRYEQYF.

The chain has TRBV7-8 and TRBJ2-7; the match to TRBD1 covers 11 bases. Trimming took 5 bases from V and 6 from J; bases not matched to a gene: 6. CDR1 SGHVS and CDR2 FQNEAQ come from the germline V gene. The CDR3 has 14 residues. CDR3 in amino acids: CASSMGQGGVEQYF. The DNA of the CDR3 is TGTGCCAGCAGCATGGGACAGGGGGGTGTCGAGCAGTACTTC.

This sequence joins TRBV6-4 and TRBJ1-2; no reliable D call. Germline V CDR1 and CDR2: MRHNA, SNTAGT. The CDR3 is made up of 14 amino acids. Trimming removed 3 bases from V and 9 bases from J, with 17 bases in between. The CDR3 region is CASSEWRGGSSYTF. As DNA, the CDR3 is TGTGCCAGCAGTGAGTGGAGAGGAGGGAGCAGCTACACCTTC.

The J gene is TRBJ2-7, the V gene TRBV6-5; D unresolved. The germline V and J ends were trimmed by 2 bases and 2 bases, with 1 base remaining between them. This CDR3 is built from 11 residues. The V gene's germline CDR1 is MNHEY and CDR2 SVGAGI. The CDR3 DNA reads TGTGCCAGCAGTTACCCCTACGAGCAGTACTTC. It encodes CASSYPYEQYF.

This clone was seen just once. The V and J genes are TRBV6-6 and TRBJ2-3; possibly TRBD2 for D (6 bases). Germline loops: CDR1 MNHNY, CDR2 SVGAGI (reference sequence). The CDR3 loop spans 13 amino acids. V was shortened by 11 bases and J by 4 bases, with 16 bases between the two germline ends. CDR3 bases: TGTGCCTCCCGGACGGGAGAATCAGATACGCAGTATTTT. Its translation is CASRTGESDTQYF.

The DNA for the CDR3 is TGTGCCAGCAGCCGCCAGGGGAACACTGAAGCTTTCTTT. This gives the protein CASSRQGNTEAFF. The chain couples TRBV5-5 to TRBJ1-1, with D perhaps matching TRBD1 (5 bases). Trimming left V 4 bases short and J 1 base short, with 8 bases between. Looked up from germline, CDR1 is SGHKS and CDR2 is YYEKEE (reference sequence). The CDR3 totals 13 residues.

The chain employs TRBV28 and TRBJ2-3, with TRBD2 matching over 7 bases. The CDR3 extends over 14 amino acids. The V gene end was trimmed by 4 bases and the J gene end by 7 bases; junction bases not matched to a gene: 8. Per the germline V gene, CDR1 is MDHEN and CDR2 is SYDVKM. The CDR3 bases are TGTGCCAGCAGTTCCCCGGGACTAAACAATACGCAGTATTTT. This translates into CASSSPGLNNTQYF.

This clone appeared a few times. The chain recombines TRBV5-1 with TRBJ1-2; 10 nucleotides align to TRBD1. Per germline, CDR1 SGHRS and CDR2 YFSETQ. The CDR3 is made up of 14 amino acids. Trimming removed 3 bases from V and 8 bases from J; junction bases left unmatched: 7. The CDR3 here is CASSSSGTGEGYTF. CDR3 bases: TGCGCCAGCAGCTCATCCGGGACAGGGGAAGGCTACACCTTC.

V and J are TRBV18 and TRBJ1-6; a weak D match, TRBD1 (5 bases). The CDR3 is made up of 16 amino acids. Between the trimmed V and J ends, which lost 3 bases and 10 bases, there was a span of 19 bases. Germline CDR1 KGHSH, CDR2 LQKENI. The CDR3 DNA follows: TGTGCCAGCTCACCCGTTGACAGCCCGATTAAGTCACCCCTCCACTTT. This translates into CASSPVDSPIKSPLHF.

The chain uses TRBV5-4 and TRBJ2-1; TRBD1 is a possible D gene (6 bases). Trimming stripped 0 bases from V and 7 bases from J, with 8 bases between. CDR3 length: 13 residues. CDR1 SGHNT and CDR2 YYREEE come from the germline V gene (reference sequence). The CDR3 loop reads CASSLVQGNEQFF. The CDR3 region has the DNA TGTGCCAGCAGCTTGGTTCAGGGGAATGAGCAGTTCTTC.

This clone was found a few times. The gene calls are TRBV11-2 and TRBJ2-1; 12 bases fit TRBD2. This CDR3 comprises 17 residues. After removal of 7 bases from V and 3 bases from J, the junction contained 10 bases not matched to a gene. Per the germline V gene, CDR1 is SGHAT and CDR2 is FQNNGV. The CDR3 loop is CASTLETSGGFYNEQFF. For the CDR3, the DNA is TGTGCCAGCACCCTAGAGACTAGCGGGGGATTCTACAATGAGCAGTTCTTC.

This clone was seen more than once but under ten times. V is TRBV6-1 and J is TRBJ1-4; possible D gene TRBD1, 5 bases. Between the trimmed V and J ends, which lost 4 bases and 2 bases, there was a span of 8 bases. Germline values: CDR1 MNHNS, CDR2 SASEGT. The CDR3 contains 14 residues. In DNA, the CDR3 is TGTGCCAGCAGTGCCGGGGGGACTAATGAAAAACTGTTTTTT. This gives the protein CASSAGGTNEKLFF.

The chain couples TRBV6-5 to TRBJ2-3; the D gene is possibly TRBD2 (7 bases). The V and J ends lost 4 bases and 4 bases respectively, with 18 bases between them. CDR1 is MNHEY and CDR2 is SVGAGI in the germline V gene. The CDR3 loop spans 16 amino acids. CDR3 coding DNA: TGTGCCAGCAGTTCCCTATTTCTAGGGGGGGCAGATACGCAGTATTTT. This gives the protein CASSSLFLGGADTQYF.

The chain uses TRBV10-3 and TRBJ2-7; 7 bases map to TRBD1. The V gene end was trimmed by 3 bases and the J gene end by 1 base; junction bases not matched to a gene: 9. Germline V gene sequence: CDR1 ENHRY, CDR2 SYGVKD. The CDR3 is 16 residues long. The CDR3 region has the DNA TGTGCCATCAGTGACCCTGGACAGGACCCATCCTACGAGCAGTACTTC. It translates to CAISDPGQDPSYEQYF.

The chain combines TRBV21-1 with TRBJ2-5; TRBD1 was called by the table and not checked on the DNA. TRBV21-1 is an annotated pseudogene. The CDR3 spans 13 residues. This chain's CDR3 is CASRTPGEETQYF. CDR3 DNA: TGTGCCAGCAGGACCCCAGGGGAAGAGACCCAGTACTTC.

This clone was observed once. The chain uses TRBV5-4 and TRBJ1-2; D might be TRBD1 (5 bases). The CDR3 sequence is 11 residues long. In germline, CDR1 is SGHNT, CDR2 YYREEE (reference sequence). The V gene lost 10 bases and the J gene lost 7 bases, with 14 bases spanning the gap. CDR3 in amino acids: CAVQRGSGYTF. The CDR3 region has the DNA TGTGCCGTCCAGAGGGGCTCTGGCTACACCTTC. The full variable domain, rest sourced from reference TRBV5-4 and TRBJ1-2, is ETGVTQSPTHLIKTRGQQVTLRCSSQSGHNTVSWYQQALGQGPQFIFQYYREEENGRGNFPPRFSGLQFPNYSSELNVNALELDDSALYLCAVQRGSGYTFGSGTRLTVV.

The V gene is TRBV11-1, the J gene TRBJ1-1; maybe TRBD1 (6 bases). The length of the CDR3 is 11 residues. V was trimmed by 7 bases and J by 3 bases, leaving 6 bases between them. CDR1 is SGHAT and CDR2 is FQDESV in the germline V gene (reference sequence). The CDR3, as DNA: TGTGCCAGCACAGGGGACACTGAAGCTTTCTTT. Translating it yields CASTGDTEAFF. Full variable domain (remainder filled in from reference TRBV11-1 and TRBJ1-1): EAEVAQSPRYKITEKSQAVAFWCDPISGHATLYWYRQILGQGPELLVQFQDESVVDDSQLPKDRFSAERLKGVDSTLKIQPAELGDSAMYLCASTGDTEAFFGQGTRLTVV.

This clone was picked up one time. The chain employs TRBV6-5 and TRBJ2-7; possibly TRBD1 for D (6 bases). There are 14 residues in the CDR3. V lost 4 bases and J 2 bases, leaving 12 bases between the germline ends. Germline V gives CDR1 MNHEY, CDR2 SVGAGI. In DNA form, the CDR3 reads TGTGCCAGCAGTTTCGGACAGACTACCTACGAGCAGTACTTC. This sequence encodes CASSFGQTTYEQYF.